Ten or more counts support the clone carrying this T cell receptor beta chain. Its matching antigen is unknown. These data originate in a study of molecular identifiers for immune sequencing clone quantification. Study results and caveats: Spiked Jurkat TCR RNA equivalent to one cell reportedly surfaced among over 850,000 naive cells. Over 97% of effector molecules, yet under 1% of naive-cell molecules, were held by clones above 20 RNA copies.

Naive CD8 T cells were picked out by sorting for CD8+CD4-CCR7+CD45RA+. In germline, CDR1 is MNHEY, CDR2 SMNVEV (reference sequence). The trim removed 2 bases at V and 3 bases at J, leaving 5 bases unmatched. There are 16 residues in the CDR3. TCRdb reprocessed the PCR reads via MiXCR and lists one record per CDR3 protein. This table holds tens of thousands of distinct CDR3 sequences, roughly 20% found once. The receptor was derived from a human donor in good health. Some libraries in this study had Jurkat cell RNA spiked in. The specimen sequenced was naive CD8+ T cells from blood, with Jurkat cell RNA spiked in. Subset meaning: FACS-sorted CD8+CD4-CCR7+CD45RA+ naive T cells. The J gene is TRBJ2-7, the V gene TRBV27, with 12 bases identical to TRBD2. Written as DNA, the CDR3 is TGTGCCAGCAGTTTACTACTAGCGGGAGGTGGCTACGAGCAGTACTTC. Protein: CASSLLLAGGGYEQYF.